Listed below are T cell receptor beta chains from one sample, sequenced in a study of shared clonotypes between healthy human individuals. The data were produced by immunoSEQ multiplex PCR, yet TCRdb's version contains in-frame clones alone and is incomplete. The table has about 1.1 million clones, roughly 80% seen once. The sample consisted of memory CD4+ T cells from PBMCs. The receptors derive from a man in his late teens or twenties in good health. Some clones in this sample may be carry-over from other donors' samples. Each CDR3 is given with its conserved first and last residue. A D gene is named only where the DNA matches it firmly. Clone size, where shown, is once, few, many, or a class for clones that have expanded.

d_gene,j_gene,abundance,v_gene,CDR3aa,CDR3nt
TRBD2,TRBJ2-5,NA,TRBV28,CASSSTSGSRTGETQYF,TGTGCCAGCAGTTCGACTAGCGGGAGTCGGACGGGGGAGACCCAGTACTTC
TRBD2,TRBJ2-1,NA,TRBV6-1,CASSPGGAYNEQFF,TGTGCCAGCAGCCCGGGGGGAGCGTACAATGAGCAGTTCTTC
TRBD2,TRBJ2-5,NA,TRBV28,CASSFRGLVKETQYF,TGTGCCAGCAGTTTCCGGGGACTAGTGAAAGAGACCCAGTACTTC
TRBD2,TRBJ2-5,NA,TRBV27,CASSFEAGDETQYF,TGTGCCAGCAGTTTCGAAGCGGGGGACGAGACCCAGTACTTC
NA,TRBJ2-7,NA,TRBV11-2,CASSLVGIGEEQYF,TGTGCCAGCAGCTTAGTCGGGATCGGAGAGGAGCAGTACTTC
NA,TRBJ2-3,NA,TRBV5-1,CASSPGTGILSNPDTQYF,TGCGCCAGCAGCCCGGGCACAGGGATCCTCTCTAACCCAGATACGCAGTATTTT
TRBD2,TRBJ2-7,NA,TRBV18,CASSPSGSQYEQYF,TGTGCCAGCTCACCTAGCGGGAGTCAGTACGAGCAGTACTTC
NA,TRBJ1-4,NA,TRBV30,CAWRQGVATNEKLFF,TGTGCCTGGAGGCAAGGGGTTGCAACTAATGAAAAACTGTTTTTT
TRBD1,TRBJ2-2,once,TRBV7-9,CASSLRPSTGGTGELFF,TGTGCCAGCAGCTTAAGGCCCTCGACAGGGGGCACCGGGGAGCTGTTTTTT
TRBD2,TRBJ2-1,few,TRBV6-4,CASSEREEGYNEQFF,TGTGCCAGCAGTGAGCGGGAGGAGGGGTACAATGAGCAGTTCTTC
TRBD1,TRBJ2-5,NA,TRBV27,CASSLYRGQGAETQYF,TGTGCCAGCAGTTTATACAGGGGACAGGGGGCAGAGACCCAGTACTTC
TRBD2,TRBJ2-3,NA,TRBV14,CASSLLAVSTDTQYF,TGTGCCAGCAGCTTACTAGCGGTAAGCACAGATACGCAGTATTTT
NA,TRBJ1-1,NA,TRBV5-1,CASSLDGLQAFF,TGCGCCAGCAGCTTGGATGGTTTACAAGCTTTCTTT
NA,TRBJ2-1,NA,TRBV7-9,CASSQGGFDLSYNEQFF,TGCGCCAGCAGCCAAGGAGGATTCGATCTGTCCTACAATGAGCAGTTCTTC
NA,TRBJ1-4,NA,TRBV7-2,CASSLQISEKLFF,TGTGCCAGCAGCTTACAAATCAGTGAAAAACTGTTTTTT
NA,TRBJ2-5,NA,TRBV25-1,CASSELPGRGLETQYF,TGTGCCAGCAGTGAACTCCCGGGTAGGGGACTGGAGACCCAGTACTTC
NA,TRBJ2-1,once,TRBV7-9,CASSILGTGRYNEQFF,NA
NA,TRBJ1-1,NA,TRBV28,CASSLGGRHTEAFF,TGTGCCAGCAGTTTAGGGGGGAGACACACTGAAGCTTTCTTT
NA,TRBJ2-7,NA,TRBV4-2,CASSQDSTKGGVNYYEQYF,TGTGCCAGCAGCCAAGATTCGACGAAAGGGGGAGTAAACTACTACGAGCAGTACTTC
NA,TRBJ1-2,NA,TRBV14,CASSHGQFRQSYTF,TGTGCCAGCAGCCACGGACAGTTTCGCCAAAGCTACACCTTC
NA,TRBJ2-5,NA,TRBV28,CASGRGHETQYF,TGTGCCAGCGGGCGGGGGCATGAGACCCAGTACTTC
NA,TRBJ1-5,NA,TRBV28,CASSRGQIRLQPQHF,TGTGCCAGCAGTCGCGGACAGATAAGGCTCCAGCCCCAGCATTTT
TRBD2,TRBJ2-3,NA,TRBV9,CASRTSGSETDTQYF,TGTGCCAGCAGGACTAGCGGGAGTGAAACAGATACGCAGTATTTT
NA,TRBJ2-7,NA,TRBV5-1,CASSDLYEQYF,TGCGCCAGCAGCGACCTATACGAGCAGTACTTC
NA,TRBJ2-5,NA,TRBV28,CASSLYYHTDF,TGTGCCAGCAGTTTATATTACCACACGGACTTC
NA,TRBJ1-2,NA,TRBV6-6,CASSYLPQGTSGYTF,TGTGCCAGCAGTTACTTACCCCAGGGGACTAGTGGCTACACCTTC
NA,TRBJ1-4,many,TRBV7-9,CASSLGQANEKLFF,TGTGCCAGCAGCTTGGGGCAGGCTAATGAAAAACTGTTTTTT
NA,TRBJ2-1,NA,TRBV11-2,CASSLGGSGHNEQFF,TGTGCCAGCAGCTTAGGGGGGTCTGGTCACAATGAGCAGTTCTTC
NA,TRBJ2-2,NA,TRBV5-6,CASSLAMDTGELFF,TGTGCCAGCAGCTTGGCCATGGACACCGGGGAGCTGTTTTTT
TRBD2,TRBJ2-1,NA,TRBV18,CASSRISGLAGDNEQFF,TGTGCCAGCTCACGTATATCCGGACTAGCGGGAGACAATGAGCAGTTCTTC
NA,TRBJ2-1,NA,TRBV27,CASSFNTGSEQFF,TGTGCCAGCAGTTTTAATACGGGAAGTGAGCAGTTCTTC
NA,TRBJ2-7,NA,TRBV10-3,CAISDRYPTTSTRQYF,TGTGCCATCAGTGACAGGTACCCCACAACCTCTACGAGGCAGTACTTC
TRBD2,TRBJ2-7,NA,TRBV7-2,CASSLLAGAEEQYF,TGTGCCAGCAGCTTACTAGCGGGAGCGGAGGAGCAGTACTTC
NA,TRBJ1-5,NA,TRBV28,CASIVAKRTGNQPQHF,TGTGCCAGCATCGTAGCGAAACGGACAGGCAATCAGCCCCAGCATTTT
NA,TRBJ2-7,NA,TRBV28,CASSLTSGRATYEQYF,TGTGCCAGCAGTTTAACAAGTGGGCGGGCTACCTACGAGCAGTACTTC
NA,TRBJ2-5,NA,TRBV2,CASSRRRGRAGETQYF,TGTGCCAGCAGTCGAAGAAGGGGGAGGGCCGGGGAGACCCAGTACTTC
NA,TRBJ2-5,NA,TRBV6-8,CATRGVRDPEYF,TGTGCCACGCGGGGAGTCCGGGACCCCGAATACTTC
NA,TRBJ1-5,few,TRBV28,CASSSDRHRREPQHF,TGTGCCAGCAGTTCAGATCGACACCGCCGAGAGCCCCAGCATTTT
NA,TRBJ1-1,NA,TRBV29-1,CSVETPDGYTEAFF,TGCAGCGTTGAAACACCCGACGGATACACTGAAGCTTTCTTT
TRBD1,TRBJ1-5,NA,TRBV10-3,CAISDPRQGWQPQHF,TGTGCCATCAGTGACCCCCGACAGGGTTGGCAGCCCCAGCATTTT
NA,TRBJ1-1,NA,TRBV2,CASSPDSTYNTEAFF,TGTGCCAGCAGTCCTGACAGTACCTACAACACTGAAGCTTTCTTT
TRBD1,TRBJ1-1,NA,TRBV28,CASSPSGRGQYTEAFF,TGTGCCAGCAGCCCCAGCGGAAGGGGGCAATACACTGAAGCTTTCTTT